Included here is one T cell receptor (beta chain) sequence, with context. Its antigen is currently unknown. Pooling of second doses given at about 4 or about 12 weeks was done. This specimen comes from a study of T cell responses to AZD1222 COVID-19 vaccine. Study results and caveats: Only a handful of individuals given AZD1222 were seropositive at baseline. Compared with day 0, the breadth and depth of the Spike-specific TCR repertoire rose significantly after two doses of AZD1222. Possibly, clonal diversity was underestimated; donors were largely white British and included more females.

Some clones are missing from TCRdb's copy, which holds only in-frame ones; the method was immunoSEQ multiplex PCR. The sample lists about 140,000 clones, about 91% occurring once. CDR1 is SQVTM, CDR2 ANQGSEA, per germline. The germline V and J ends were trimmed by 4 bases and 0 bases, with 13 bases remaining between them. The CDR3 contains 15 residues. The receptor's source is an adult who received the AZD1222 COVID-19 vaccine. The source material was peripheral blood, sampled 28 days after the second AZD1222 dose. The chain couples TRBV29-1 to TRBJ2-1; tentative D call: TRBD2 (6 bases). CDR3: CSVALAFGSYNEQFF. As DNA, the CDR3 is TGCAGCGTTGCACTAGCCTTTGGCTCCTACAATGAGCAGTTCTTC.